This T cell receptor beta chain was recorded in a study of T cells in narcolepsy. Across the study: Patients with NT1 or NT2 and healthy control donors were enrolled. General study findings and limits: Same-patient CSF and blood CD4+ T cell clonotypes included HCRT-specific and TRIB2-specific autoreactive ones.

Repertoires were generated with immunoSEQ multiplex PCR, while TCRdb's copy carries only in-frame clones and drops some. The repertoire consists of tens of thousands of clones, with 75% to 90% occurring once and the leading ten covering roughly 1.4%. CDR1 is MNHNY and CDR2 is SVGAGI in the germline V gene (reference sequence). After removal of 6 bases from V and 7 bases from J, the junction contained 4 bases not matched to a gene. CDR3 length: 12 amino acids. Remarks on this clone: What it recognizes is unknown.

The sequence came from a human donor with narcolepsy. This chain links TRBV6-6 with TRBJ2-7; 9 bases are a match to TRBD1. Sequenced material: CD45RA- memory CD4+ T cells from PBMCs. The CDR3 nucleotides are TGTGCCAGCAGGAGACAGGGGGTAGAGCAGTACTTC. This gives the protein CASRRQGVEQYF.